The rows below give T cell receptor beta chains drawn from one sample of a study of cytomegalovirus exposure and HLA in healthy donors. Repertoires were generated with immunoSEQ multiplex PCR, while TCRdb's copy carries only in-frame clones and drops some. The sample consists of 120,000 or so clones, 70% to 80% of them appearing once. Sequencing was performed on PBMCs. The source is a man between 35 and 55 years old in good health and CMV-seropositive. Both conserved end residues are part of each CDR3. Each record gives: D gene, clone size, CDR3 length, V gene, J gene, CDR3 DNA, CDR3 protein. A D gene is named only where the DNA matches it firmly. Only some rows state a clone size, as once, few, many or a class for expanded clones.

>.|.|15|TRBV19|TRBJ1-1
TGTGCCAGTAGTATAGGGAAGGTCGGGGGCACTGAAGCTTTCTTT
CASSIGKVGGTEAFF
>.|.|15|TRBV9|TRBJ2-1
TGTGCCAGCAGCGTAGAAGGGACTCCCTACAATGAGCAGTTCTTC
CASSVEGTPYNEQFF
>TRBD2|.|12|TRBV7-2|TRBJ2-5
TGTGCCAGCAGCTTGAATAGCGGGCAGATGAACTTC
CASSLNSGQMNF
>.|.|14|TRBV11-2|TRBJ2-5
TGTGCCAGCAGTTTAGGGGGGGGGAAAGAGACCCAGTACTTC
CASSLGGGKETQYF
>.|.|13|TRBV29-1|TRBJ1-2
TGCAGCGCCCAGGGGATTGGTAACTATGGCTACACCTTC
CSAQGIGNYGYTF
>.|few|16|TRBV11-2|TRBJ1-3
TGTGCCAGCAGCTGGGCCCGGGACATCTCTGGAAACACCATATATTTT
CASSWARDISGNTIYF
>.|.|13|TRBV7-9|TRBJ1-2
TGTGCCAGCAGCTTAGACAGACCCTATGGCTACACCTTC
CASSLDRPYGYTF
>TRBD1|.|15|TRBV19|TRBJ1-1
TGTGCCAGTAGTGGGACAGAGTACATGAACACTGAAGCTTTCTTT
CASSGTEYMNTEAFF
>.|.|17|TRBV15|TRBJ2-1
TGTGCCACCAGCAGAAGTGGGCACGGCGGGAAAGTCGGCGAGCAGTTCTTC
CATSRSGHGGKVGEQFF
>.|.|15|TRBV5-1|TRBJ1-2
TGCGCCAGCAGCTTCGGGACACACCAAGACTATGGCTACACCTTC
CASSFGTHQDYGYTF
>TRBD1|.|14|TRBV5-6|TRBJ2-7
TGTGCCAGCAGCTTCGGGACAGGACCCTACGAGCAGTACTTC
CASSFGTGPYEQYF
>.|.|15|TRBV2|TRBJ2-5
TGTGCCAGCAGGGAATCCCACTTATTCTGGGAGACCCAGTACTTC
CASRESHLFWETQYF
>.|few|17|TRBV5-4|TRBJ1-2
TGTGCCAGCAGCCCCTCCCCTTCTTTTGAGCCCGTTCGTGGCTACACCTTC
CASSPSPSFEPVRGYTF
>TRBD1|.|16|TRBV15|TRBJ2-3
TGTGCCACCAGCAGAGATCTAGGGACAGGGCCCGATACGCAGTATTTT
CATSRDLGTGPDTQYF
>.|.|16|TRBV7-6|TRBJ2-2
TGTGCCAGCAGCCCGGACACCTATGGGGGGACCGGGGAGCTGTTTTTT
CASSPDTYGGTGELFF
>.|few|12|TRBV18|TRBJ2-5
TGTGCCAGCTCTGCTGCCGGAGAGACCCAGTACTTC
CASSAAGETQYF
>.|.|15|TRBV7-3|TRBJ1-2
TGTGCCAGCAGCTTATCCGTGGCAGGGACATCCGGCTACACCTTC
CASSLSVAGTSGYTF
>TRBD2|.|16|TRBV4-1|TRBJ2-3
TGCGCCAGCAGCCAAGAGGGACTAATGATCACAGATACGCAGTATTTT
CASSQEGLMITDTQYF
>TRBD1|.|17|TRBV19|TRBJ1-5
TGTGCCAGTAGTACCTTTAAGACAGGGAATAGCAATCAGCCCCAGCATTTT
CASSTFKTGNSNQPQHF
>TRBD1|.|16|TRBV5-1|TRBJ1-6
TGCGCCAGCAGCTTGCGGGGACAGATTACTAATTCACCCCTCCACTTT
CASSLRGQITNSPLHF
>TRBD2|.|16|TRBV6-5|TRBJ2-1
TGTGCCAGCAGTTACTCAGGGGCTAGCGGGAGAAGTGAGCAGTTCTTC
CASSYSGASGRSEQFF
>.|few|15|TRBV6-1|TRBJ2-3
TGTGCCAGCGGCGCAGGGGTGCCGAGAACAGATACGCAGTATTTT
CASGAGVPRTDTQYF
>TRBD2|once|19|TRBV4-3|TRBJ2-1
TGCGCCAGCAGCCAAGATCTCCCGCTAGCGGGAGGGGGGAAGGGTGAGCAGTTCTTC
CASSQDLPLAGGGKGEQFF
>.|once|13|TRBV14|TRBJ1-1
TGTGCCAGCAGCGCAAGTCACAGGGCAGGCGCTTTCTTT
CASSASHRAGAFF
>.|.|13|TRBV6-1|TRBJ2-5
TGTGCCAGCTCTTTTAGGGAGGTGGAGACCCAGTACTTC
CASSFREVETQYF
>.|.|14|TRBV19|TRBJ2-2
TGTGCCAGTACTCAGGGTACGAACACCGGGGAGCTGTTTTTT
CASTQGTNTGELFF
>TRBD2|once|14|TRBV11-2|TRBJ2-5
TGTGCCAGCAGCTTGCGGGGGGTTCAAGAGACCCAGTACTTC
CASSLRGVQETQYF
>.|.|14|TRBV5-1|TRBJ1-2
TGCGCCAGCAGCTTCGGACAGTCTAACTATGGCTACACCTTC
CASSFGQSNYGYTF
>.|few|14|TRBV7-9|TRBJ1-5
TGTGCCAGCAGCCTTCAGGGGAAGAATCAGCCCCAGCATTTT
CASSLQGKNQPQHF
>TRBD1|.|15|TRBV5-4|TRBJ2-1
TGTGCCAGCAGCGAAGGACAGGGGAACTACAATGAGCAGTTCTTC
CASSEGQGNYNEQFF
>.|.|16|TRBV14|TRBJ1-4
TGTGCCAGCAGCCTAAGGTCGGGGGGCCCTAATGAAAAACTGTTTTTT
CASSLRSGGPNEKLFF
>.|.|15|TRBV11-2|TRBJ2-2
TGTGCCAGCAGCTTAAACAGGGTTCTGACCGGGGAGCTGTTTTTT
CASSLNRVLTGELFF
>TRBD2|.|14|TRBV6-4|TRBJ2-2
TGTGCCAGCAGGGGAGGGCCGAACACCGGGGAGCTGTTTTTT
CASRGGPNTGELFF
>.|.|15|TRBV19|TRBJ1-1
TGTGCCAGTAGCTTGTCGGACAGTATCAACACTGAAGCTTTCTTT
CASSLSDSINTEAFF
>TRBD1|.|14|TRBV28|TRBJ2-7
TGTGCCAGCAGTAGCGGACAGGGAAGTTACGAGCAGTACTTC
CASSSGQGSYEQYF
>.|.|17|TRBV5-1|TRBJ1-4
TGCGCCAGCAGCTTAGGCCAGGGACTCGGAGAGATTGAAAAACTGTTTTTT
CASSLGQGLGEIEKLFF
>.|few|13|TRBV7-6|TRBJ2-2
TGTGCCAGCAGCTTAAACGGGGGAGTGGAGCTGTTTTTT
CASSLNGGVELFF
>.|.|14|TRBV7-8|TRBJ2-7
TGTGCCAGCAGTCCCCGCGGAAACTCCTACGAGCAGTACTTC
CASSPRGNSYEQYF
>TRBD2|.|15|TRBV6-4|TRBJ2-3
TGTGCCAGCAGTGACCGGGAGGGGAGCACAGATACGCAGTATTTT
CASSDREGSTDTQYF
>TRBD1|.|15|TRBV5-1|TRBJ1-1
TGCGCCAGCAGCTTCACAGGGGACCTGCACACTGAAGCTTTCTTT
CASSFTGDLHTEAFF
>.|.|15|TRBV2|TRBJ2-3
TGTGCCAGCAGTGACGGGGGTGAGGGCACAGATACGCAGTATTTT
CASSDGGEGTDTQYF
>TRBD2|.|14|TRBV5-1|TRBJ2-7
TGCGCCAGCAGCTATCCAGGGAGGGACTACGAGCAGTACTTC
CASSYPGRDYEQYF
>.|.|15|TRBV27|TRBJ2-6
TGTGCCAGCAGTTTAGCGGGCTCTGGGGCCAACGTCCTGACTTTC
CASSLAGSGANVLTF
>.|.|16|TRBV5-6|TRBJ1-5
TGTGCCAGCAGCTTGGCGGCAGGGTCCACCAATCAGCCCCAGCATTTT
CASSLAAGSTNQPQHF
>.|.|15|TRBV25-1|TRBJ2-1
TGTGCCAGCAGTGAACAGGGACTTTCGGGTAATGAGCAGTTCTTC
CASSEQGLSGNEQFF
>TRBD2|.|18|TRBV11-2|TRBJ2-1
TGTGCCAGCAGCCCGAAGGGTAGCGGGAACAGAACCTACAATGAGCAGTTCTTC
CASSPKGSGNRTYNEQFF
>TRBD2|.|18|TRBV18|TRBJ2-2
TGTGCCAGCTCACCACGTGAGGCTAGCGGGAGCGGCACCGGGGAGCTGTTTTTT
CASSPREASGSGTGELFF
>TRBD1|few|16|TRBV4-1|TRBJ1-3
TGCGCCAGCAGCCCCCTGGGACAGGGGGCCGGAAACACCATATATTTT
CASSPLGQGAGNTIYF
>TRBD2|.|15|TRBV19|TRBJ2-5
TGTGCCAGTAGTACAGGACTAGCGGGAGAAGAGACCCAGTACTTC
CASSTGLAGEETQYF